A selection of T cell receptor beta chains follows, all from one sample in a study of T-cell reconstitution after alpha-beta-depleted transplantation in children. One entry per CDR3 protein results from TCRdb running MiXCR on the PCR reads. The sample has about 1,000,000 distinct CDR3 sequences; less than 30% are singletons. The source material was PBMCs, mostly from graft donor cells, sampled 360 days after TCRalphabeta/CD19-depleted stem cell transplant. The receptors here all came from a boy under two years old who had a stem cell transplant for SCID, so the T cells may come from the graft donor. Both conserved end residues are part of each CDR3.

V gene	CDR3 length	J gene	CDR3 protein
TRBV7-9	16	TRBJ2-1	CASSHRRDREDNEQFF
TRBV5-5	16	TRBJ2-7	CASSPHTGKPFYEQYF
TRBV5-1	14	TRBJ2-3	CASSFSGSGDTQYF
TRBV12-3/TRBV12-4	12	TRBJ2-1	CASTPPGGWKFF
TRBV2	19	TRBJ2-3	CASSTSRATGYWDTDTQYF
TRBV5-1	15	TRBJ2-5	CASSLGQGALETQYF
TRBV20-1	14	TRBJ2-5	CALKNAGMKETQYF
TRBV5-1	16	TRBJ2-4	CASSWGGTGTANIQYF
TRBV7-6	16	TRBJ1-1	CASSLVSGLLNTEAFF
TRBV18	14	TRBJ2-5	CASDTTAFGETQYF
TRBV6-1	15	TRBJ1-3	CASSEAGIPRNTIYF
TRBV13	16	TRBJ1-5	CASSLTGDSSNQPQHF
TRBV28	15	TRBJ2-5	CASSRDRRYQETQYF
TRBV5-1	15	TRBJ2-1	CASSLVVVGSREQFF
TRBV28	15	TRBJ2-3	CASSFLGGGANTQYF
TRBV5-6	13	TRBJ2-5	CASSSLARETQYF
TRBV5-1	15	TRBJ1-1	CASSLVAGTNTEAFF
TRBV7-2	16	TRBJ2-7	CASSLVSASASYEQYF
TRBV12-3/TRBV12-4	18	TRBJ2-1	CASSPHAGGPASYNEQFF
TRBV20-1	13	TRBJ2-3	CSANGAWGDTQYF
TRBV3-1	14	TRBJ2-7	CASSQEAGPYEQYF
TRBV11-2	15	TRBJ2-5	CASSLAPGGPGTQYF
TRBV13	17	TRBJ2-6	CASSNDKPISGANVLTF
TRBV18	13	TRBJ1-2	CASSPTGLYGYTF
TRBV10-3	14	TRBJ2-3	CASRAGAITDTQYF
TRBV28	15	TRBJ1-5	CASSSFRSGWQPQHF
TRBV5-1	16	TRBJ2-3	CASSFQGTSSTDTQYF
TRBV20-1	13	TRBJ2-1	CSARTANYNEQFF
TRBV29-1	14	TRBJ2-5	CSVVNLLLQETQYF
TRBV4-2	16	TRBJ1-5	CASSQGDRVSDQPQHF
TRBV28	16	TRBJ2-2	CASNIAGQANTGELFF
TRBV7-3	16	TRBJ2-1	CASSLSASGGSGEQFF
TRBV12-3/TRBV12-4	15	TRBJ2-3	CASRELGSGTDTQYF
TRBV19	12	TRBJ2-3	CASSGTADTQYF
TRBV10-3	15	TRBJ2-7	CAISEWGDSPYEQYF
TRBV20-1	17	TRBJ1-5	CSARDPRRGSVDQPQHF
TRBV29-1	13	TRBJ2-3	CSVAGGSTDTQYF
TRBV7-9	17	TRBJ1-1	CASSLVRGGRKNTEAFF
TRBV4-3	12	TRBJ1-2	CASSHDNYGYTF
TRBV2	15	TRBJ1-1	CASKNGYLGLTEAFF
TRBV6-1	17	TRBJ2-3	CASTPWAAGVGTDTQYF
TRBV9	15	TRBJ2-3	CASSVRVSSTDTQYF
TRBV20-1	13	TRBJ2-3	CSASLSGTDTQYF
TRBV12-3/TRBV12-4	19	TRBJ2-1	CASSRYEGSYRLSGDEQFF
TRBV10-2	17	TRBJ2-7	CASSEPSGGAPLYEQYF